The TCR beta chain described here comes from a study of radiotherapy plus CTLA-4 blockade in lung cancer. Produced via immunoSEQ multiplex PCR; TCRdb's table is partial and in-frame only. This table holds about 80,000 clones, 70% to 90% found once. This clonotype was obtained from a human donor with non-small cell lung cancer who had stable disease on radiotherapy plus ipilimumab. This material consisted of peripheral blood, taken from a patient treated with radiotherapy plus ipilimumab.

The CDR3 region is CASSVTYNEQFF. The CDR3 nucleotides are TGTGCCAGCAGCGTAACGTACAATGAGCAGTTCTTC. This rearrangement joins TRBV9 to TRBJ2-1; D is unclear. The germline V gene encodes CDR1 SGDLS and CDR2 YYNGEE. There are 12 residues in the CDR3. Trimming cost V 1 base and J 4 bases, with 3 bases left between them.